Below, 14 T cell receptor beta chains from the same sample are listed, as sequenced in a study of Ad26.COV2.S vaccination and SARS-CoV-2 variants. Sequenced by immunoSEQ multiplex PCR; TCRdb stores in-frame clones only, minus some. In the table there are 500,000 or so clones, 80% to 90% of which are singletons. Treatment: about 20 received Ad26.COV2.S at low or high dose, single or two shots; about 5 received placebo; per-sample allocation not given. Day 63 after the first injection of vaccine or placebo was the sampling time. Material: peripheral blood, obtained in a trial of Ad26.COV2.S vaccine versus placebo. These receptors all stem from a person aged 18-65 years who received the Ad26.COV2.S COVID-19 vaccine or a placebo.

The chain carries TRBV5-5 and TRBJ1-1, with D hard to call. There are 15 residues in the CDR3. The germline gives CDR1 SGHKS, CDR2 YYEKEE (reference sequence). Trimming removed 0 bases at V and 0 bases at J, with 9 bases between. Written as DNA, the CDR3 is TGTGCCAGCAGCTTGGGGGAGAGAATGAACACTGAAGCTTTCTTT. This gives the protein CASSLGERMNTEAFF.

The rearrangement links TRBV3-1 (or the pseudogene TRBV3-2) to TRBJ2-5; D is possibly TRBD1 or TRBD2 (5 bases each). This CDR3 is built from 17 residues. Deletions cut 2 bases from V and 3 bases from J, with 19 bases between. CDR1 is LGHDT, CDR2 YNNKEL, per germline (reference sequence). The CDR3 region is CASSQLRGRAWEETQYF. CDR3 coding DNA: TGTGCCAGCAGCCAACTCCGGGGCAGGGCGTGGGAAGAGACCCAGTACTTC.

The chain carries TRBV6-5 and TRBJ1-3; D gene ambiguous. Germline CDR1 reads MNHEY; CDR2 reads SVGAGI. CDR3 length equals 14 residues. V gave up 9 bases and J gave up 0 bases, with 12 bases separating them. The CDR3 region has the DNA TGTGCCAGTCGACGGTTATTCTCTGGAAACACCATATATTTT. It codes for CASRRLFSGNTIYF.

The chain carries TRBV3-1 (or the pseudogene TRBV3-2) and TRBJ2-5, with 10 bases identical to TRBD2. The CDR3 totals 15 residues. CDR1 and CDR2 (germline): LGHDT, YNNKEL (reference sequence). J was trimmed by 4 bases and V by 5 bases; bases with no gene match: 7. The CDR3 nucleotides read TGTGCCAGCAGCTACCTAGCGGGAGAAGTAGAGACCCAGTACTTC. Its translation is CASSYLAGEVETQYF.

The genes are TRBV11-2 and TRBJ1-1; no firm D call. The V gene's germline CDR1 is SGHAT and CDR2 FQNNGV. The length of the CDR3 is 15 residues. Trimming removed 7 bases from V and 0 bases from J, with 15 bases in between. CDR3 protein: CASNPERGLNTEAFF. The CDR3 DNA reads as TGTGCCAGCAACCCCGAGAGAGGGCTGAACACTGAAGCTTTCTTT.

The chain recombines TRBV7-2 with TRBJ1-3, with D uncertain. This CDR3 region has 14 residues. Germline CDR1 reads SGHTA; CDR2 reads FQGNSA. V shed 5 bases and J shed 2 bases, with 10 bases lying between them. This CDR3 is CASSLRRTGNTIYF. CDR3 nucleotides: TGTGCCAGCAGCCTCAGACGGACTGGAAACACCATATATTTT.

The V call is TRBV7-9, the J call TRBJ2-1; the match to TRBD1 covers 9 bases. CDR3 length equals 13 residues. Germline-derived CDR1 and CDR2 are SEHNR and FQNEAQ (reference sequence). V trimming: 5 bases; J trimming: 16 bases; junction bases outside the gene matches: 12. CDR3 DNA sequence: TGTGCCAGCAGCGCTCGCAGGGACAGGGATTCATTCTTC. This sequence encodes CASSARRDRDSFF. Together with reference TRBV7-9 and TRBJ2-1, the CDR3 gives the full variable domain: DTGVSQNPRHKITKRGQNVTFRCDPISEHNRLYWYRQTLGQGPEFLTYFQNEAQLEKSRLLSDRFSAERPKGSFSTLEIQRTEQGDSAMYLCASSARRDRDSFFGPGTRLTVL.

The chain joins TRBV25-1 to TRBJ1-2; 9 bases fit TRBD1. In germline, CDR1 is MGHDK, CDR2 SYGVNS. This CDR3 is built from 14 residues. With V trimmed by 6 bases and J by 0 bases, 2 bases remained unmatched. CDR3 sequence: CASRRTGANYGYTF. The CDR3 DNA reads TGTGCCAGCAGAAGGACAGGGGCTAACTATGGCTACACCTTC.

This clone was recorded a few times. The chain couples TRBV13 to TRBJ1-5, with D possibly matching TRBD1 (6 bases). The CDR3 contains 16 residues. Germline-derived CDR1 and CDR2 are PRHDT and FYEKMQ (reference sequence). Between the trimmed V and J ends, which lost 6 bases and 2 bases, there was a span of 17 bases. The CDR3 is CASSQRGALGNQPQHF. The CDR3 DNA follows: TGTGCCAGCAGTCAAAGGGGGGCTCTTGGCAATCAGCCCCAGCATTTT.

This clone was detected only a few times. The rearrangement joins TRBV28 to TRBJ2-7, with D hard to call. The CDR3 is 17 residues long. The ends were cut back, 5 bases at V and 3 bases at J, with 23 bases in the middle. CDR1 and CDR2 (germline): MDHEN, SYDVKM. The CDR3 protein is CASSLPAGTNSIYEQYF. In DNA form, the CDR3 reads TGTGCCAGCAGTCTCCCCGCCGGAACAAATTCTATCTACGAGCAGTACTTC.

This sequence joins TRBV5-6 and TRBJ1-1, with 7 bases that match TRBD1. Germline CDR1 and CDR2: SGHDT and YYEEEE. CDR3 length equals 14 residues. The ends lost 3 bases at V and 0 bases at J; junction bases unmatched: 2. The CDR3 sequence is CASSWDSMNTEAFF. The CDR3 DNA reads as TGTGCCAGCAGCTGGGACAGCATGAACACTGAAGCTTTCTTT.

The chain couples TRBV15 to TRBJ2-7; D not resolved. The CDR3 sequence is 14 residues long. Germline V gene sequence: CDR1 LNHNV, CDR2 YYDKDF (reference sequence). V was shortened by 4 bases and J by 4 bases, with 14 bases between the two germline ends. The CDR3 region has the DNA TGTGCCACCAGCACCGATCCGGCGACGTACGAGCAGTACGTC. Translating gives CATSTDPATYEQYV.

Regarding this clone: Other DNA sequences within the sample encode an identical CDR3. The V call is TRBV18, the J call TRBJ1-1; D is unclear. CDR3 size: 13 residues. Germline CDR1 KGHSH, CDR2 LQKENI. V lost 2 bases to trimming and J lost 5 bases, with 9 bases between them. CDR3 sequence (DNA): TGTGCCAGCTCACCAATTGGAGGAACTGAAGCTTTCTTT. This sequence encodes CASSPIGGTEAFF.

The chain recombines TRBV28 with TRBJ2-7; 8 bases align to TRBD1. Germline CDR1 is MDHEN and CDR2 is SYDVKM. With 6 bases clipped from V and 6 bases from J, the junction kept 10 bases outside the gene matches. The CDR3 extends over 14 amino acids. CDR3 region: CASSMTGDLREQYF. CDR3 DNA sequence: TGTGCCAGCAGCATGACAGGGGACCTCCGCGAGCAGTACTTC. Looking up the rest from reference TRBV28 and TRBJ2-7 gives the full variable domain: DVKVTQSSRYLVKRTGEKVFLECVQDMDHENMFWYRQDPGLGLRLIYFSYDVKMKEKGDIPEGYSVSREKKERFSLILESASTNQTSMYLCASSMTGDLREQYFGPGTRLTVT.